The T cell receptor (beta chain) described here comes from a study of cytomegalovirus exposure and HLA in healthy donors (dated by TCRdb to the late 2010s). General notes on the study: An earlier analysis of approximately 600 of the donors reported 276 Gb of sequence data and more than 90 million unique TCR beta sequences from around 200 million T cells. Donor age, sex, ethnicity and CMV serostatus were collected together with the repertoire data. The T cell repertoires of several hundred subjects were profiled by immunosequencing and related to cytomegalovirus serostatus. Of the 398 genotyped donors, approximately 83% fell in the genetic ancestry cluster associated with self-reported Caucasian donors. To predict cytomegalovirus infection status, the study combined high-throughput TCR immunosequencing, statistical association of individual TCRs with disease status, and machine learning. Roughly 5 DR-DQ haplotypes were handled as single units for association and clustering because linkage in the cohort was strong. Genome-wide SNP genotypes for about 55% of the roughly 670 donors were used in a later genetic analysis, which treated that subset as a discovery cohort. An early release covering approximately 600 HLA-typed donors comprised about 310 gigabases of sequencing data and approximately 85 million unique TCR sequences. In addition to the first cohort of approximately 650 subjects, a separate validation cohort of over 90 different subjects was used. The study was designed to test whether signatures of past pathogen exposure could be identified by cataloging public T cell receptors. Every discovery cohort repertoire had been produced on one sequencing platform. Among about 400 genotyped donors of the cohort, an average of approximately 240,000 unique TCR beta nucleotide sequences was sequenced per donor, of which 15% to 20% were non-productive. The later analysis used no new phenotypic data to find candidate immune exposures, relying instead on TCR beta sequences and their occurrence across donors. An earlier analysis of 587 of the donors used high-throughput TCR beta sequencing to judge whether each TCR beta V gene segment behaved as functional or pseudogenic. Both class I and class II loci were covered by HLA typing, at four-digit resolution. A later analysis re-analyzed previously published TCR beta repertoires from approximately 700 donors and added high-resolution HLA genotyping to study TCR occurrence patterns. Typing coverage differed by locus: A, B, C, DRB1 and DQB1 were typed in about 629-630 donors, DQA1 in about 500, DPA1 in around 610, and DPB1 in 472. Overall study outcomes, separate from this receptor: For the cohort, immune exposure information was limited to CMV serostatus. In vitro tests confirmed that three of the cytomegalovirus-associated TCR beta chains recognize cytomegalovirus antigens. In a later analysis, HLA-associated TCR beta chains showed more clonal expansion and lower generation probabilities than non-associated chains that were equally common. An association between a missense DCLRE1C variant and V-gene and J-gene trimming of TCR beta chains was found in a later genetic analysis and replicated in an independent cohort. In a later analysis, the rate of TCR association differed among HLA loci, with DRB1 alleles having the most associated TCRs and HLA-C alleles having the fewest. Because HLA typing was missing for some donors at each locus, association tests included only the typed subset. A further reported finding was that TCR beta sequences accurately predicted the HLA-A and HLA-B alleles for most subjects in the first cohort. Some IMGT-functional V segments, including TRBV6-2 and TRBV6-3, could not be distinguished by the 87-base-pair reads and were therefore excluded. Most TCR sequences were seen in very few donors, while some public TCRs were found in many individuals. Over 15 rarely observed V segments, including chromosome 9 orphons, were excluded from the earlier analysis of 550 to 700 of the donors because counts were too low. The cohort was sequenced for TCR beta chains only, and without alpha or paired-chain data the features that could be detected were limited. Roughly uniform sequencing depth across donors was assumed in presence/absence analyses, although this assumption may not hold. According to a later analysis, most CMV-associated TCR beta chains appeared to be HLA-restricted, and the HLA associations seemed to be driven largely by CMV exposure. Specific HLA alleles were associated with over 15,000 TCR beta sequences at a false discovery rate of 0.05 in a later analysis. When HLA alleles, especially DR and DQ, strongly co-occurred, attributing TCR associations to individual alleles was difficult. A group of highly shared sequence variants was considered likely to be a technical artifact of the sequencing pipeline. The study listed 164 TCR beta chains as associated with cytomegalovirus. Correlated functional status among segregating V segments might be attributable to linkage disequilibrium, but an unknown experimental factor could not be ruled out. A later genetic analysis reported fewer N-insertions in productive TCRs among donors in an Asian-associated ancestry cluster than the roughly 650-donor mean. In both the original and validation cohorts, the classifier was reported to diagnose cytomegalovirus status with high specificity and sensitivity. It was suggested by the authors that the approach could potentially be generalized to other disease states and immunological phenotypes. In an earlier analysis of some 500 of the donors, most TCR beta V segments appeared in productive rearrangements about 87% or about 30% of the time, broadly matching IMGT annotations. Several of the top co-occurrence clusters appeared to be linked to parvovirus B19, influenza, CMV and Epstein-Barr virus, according to a later analysis.

Libraries were prepared through the immunoSEQ multiplex PCR assay. The multiplex PCR relied on a mix of 60 forward primers for TCR Vbeta segments and 13 reverse primers for TCR Jbeta segments. Amplification of the CDR3 region of rearranged TCR beta genes was performed with a multiplex PCR assay on genomic DNA. Amplified TCR beta libraries were sequenced as 87-base-pair reads on the Illumina HiSeq System. The authors processed their data as follows. A later analysis tallied around 82 million unique TCR beta chains across the 666 repertoires, and around 9.9 million of those chains were shared by two or more donors. A nearest-neighbor algorithm error-corrected the raw reads and collapsed the reads into unique sequences, merging closely related sequences to remove PCR and sequencing errors. V, D and J gene segments were assigned by aligning CDR3 sequences to IMGT reference sequences. For a sequence to be retained, a match of at least six nucleotides was required to both a V gene segment and a J gene segment. A rearrangement was called productive if the CDR3 had no stop codons and remained in frame with V and J, and every other rearrangement was called non-productive. Following IMGT convention, CDR3 was defined as the stretch from the second conserved V-encoded cysteine to the conserved J-encoded phenylalanine. Sequences without an unambiguous match to a single V gene segment were excluded from the earlier analysis of about 600 of the donors. An earlier analysis of several hundred of the donors called V segments functional above 56.7% productive rearrangements and segregating when the between-donor standard deviation exceeded 5%. To diagnose cytomegalovirus status from the catalog of TCR beta chain sequences, a statistical classification framework was built. In a later analysis, V and J genes were assigned by comparing TCR nucleotide sequences against IMGT/GENE-DB human TR gene sequences. In a later analysis, CDR3 sequences and most-parsimonious VDJ recombination scenarios were assigned using the TCRdist pipeline. In a later analysis, each TCR beta chain was defined by its CDR3 amino acid sequence together with its V-gene family, and reads without a unique V-gene family were excluded. As a way to deal with suspected cross-contamination and a sequencing artifact, a later analysis dropped roughly 620 nucleotide sequences that were highly shared and had low generation probability. A later analysis calculated a clonal expansion index for each public chain from normalized within-repertoire ranks of inferred template counts. Generation probabilities in a later analysis came from a VDJ recombination model fitted to out-of-frame rearrangements, and those results were checked against IGoR. In a later analysis, TCR-TCR, TCR-HLA and TCR-CMV co-occurrence was scored with hypergeometric tests, and a repertoire-size bias correction was applied to TCR pairs. False discovery rates were estimated in a later analysis by permuting HLA or CMV assignments 20 times. A later analysis grouped co-occurring TCRs with DBSCAN, adding TCRdist sequence similarity when clustering within HLA-allele-positive subsets. For co-occurrence clustering, repertoires with fewer than 30,000 or more than 120,000 public chains were excluded, along with roughly 5 repertoires with anomalous nucleotide sharing. The immuneACCESS repertoire file appears here via TCRdb, limited to in-frame rearrangements. These files lack a portion of the clones; in checked studies, under half of the deficit traces to unresolved V genes, and the cause of the others is not known. V and J calls plus clone size are reproduced from that table; the DNA served to infer D and trimming. Here the sample has about 160,000 clones; around four fifths occur a single time. Over 8.5% of the sample belongs to the ten largest clones.

The CDR3 runs 17 amino acids, cysteine and phenylalanine included. The only DNA kept is the CDR3, 51 bases in frame from the first base. V loses 3 bases, J loses 3 bases, and the germline ends lie 18 bases apart. Sequences KGHSH (CDR1) and LQKENI (CDR2) are obtained from the germline V gene. In total, just over 650 healthy bone marrow donors made up the cohort. At the time of sampling, every cohort member was nominally healthy, though immune exposures that went unrecorded were likely present. The donor tested CMV seropositive and was one of the 289 seropositive cohort members. Each donor provided a peripheral blood sample, and peripheral blood mononuclear cells were used for TCR beta sequencing. Genomic DNA was extracted from the blood cell samples with the Qiagen DNeasy Blood Extraction Kit. On this clone: Its antigen is unknown. It has no much larger one-base neighbor in the sample; base qualities were not kept.

This receptor was obtained from a man aged 45-65 years in good health and CMV-seropositive. Sequencing was performed on PBMCs. In this chain, TRBV18 is recombined with TRBJ1-3, with the D gene not confidently named. The CDR3 in this case is CASSPRSAQLSGNTIYF. The DNA sequence is given as TGTGCCAGCTCACCGCGGAGCGCCCAATTAAGTGGAAACACCATATATTTT.